Listed below are T cell receptor beta chains from one sample, sequenced in a study of T-cell memory formation after mild COVID-19. Via MiXCR, TCRdb re-called the 5' RACE reads, giving one row per CDR3 protein. The sample has hundreds of thousands of distinct CDR3 sequences; 13% to 15% are singletons. The sequenced sample consisted of PBMCs or a T cell subset sorted from them (not recorded which). All receptors derive from a man between 18 and 29 years old who had mild COVID-19 (a few samples of this study predate the infection). Cell type and time point are not known. Each CDR3 is given with its conserved first and last residue. The D gene is left open where the match is weak. Some rows have no size entry. The others give once, few or many, or a class for an expanded clone.

V: TRBV20-1
D: TRBD1
J: TRBJ2-4
size: -
CDR3: CSARDRGPLENIQYF
DNA: TGCAGTGCGAGGGACAGGGGGCCACTCGAAAACATTCAGTACTTC

V: TRBV6-6
D: -
J: TRBJ2-2
size: few
CDR3: CASMGVLPGELFF
DNA: TGTGCCAGCATGGGGGTGTTACCCGGGGAGCTGTTTTTT

V: TRBV20-1
D: TRBD2
J: TRBJ2-5
size: many
CDR3: CSASGLAGEEETQYF
DNA: TGCAGTGCTAGCGGACTAGCGGGAGAAGAAGAGACCCAGTACTTC

V: TRBV20-1
D: -
J: TRBJ1-4
size: few
CDR3: CSENNALNEKLFF
DNA: TGCAGTGAAAACAATGCCCTTAATGAAAAACTGTTTTTT

V: TRBV4-1
D: -
J: TRBJ1-1
size: few
CDR3: CASSQTPRNTEAFF
DNA: TGCGCCAGCAGCCAAACCCCCAGAAACACTGAAGCTTTCTTT

V: TRBV4-3
D: -
J: TRBJ2-1
size: -
CDR3: CASSQEGSRAFRNNEQFF
DNA: TGCGCCAGCAGCCAAGAAGGGAGCCGGGCCTTCCGGAACAATGAGCAGTTCTTC

V: TRBV7-8
D: TRBD2
J: TRBJ2-7
size: -
CDR3: CASSTDRTSSFRLEQYF
DNA: TGTGCCAGCAGCACGGATAGGACTAGTAGTTTTAGATTGGAGCAGTACTTC

V: TRBV9
D: -
J: TRBJ2-3
size: few
CDR3: CASSESDVTQYF
DNA: TGTGCCAGCAGCGAGTCGGACGTTACGCAGTATTTT

V: TRBV5-6
D: -
J: TRBJ1-5
size: -
CDR3: CASSSTADQPQHF
DNA: TGTGCCAGCAGCTCAACAGCGGATCAGCCCCAGCATTTT

V: TRBV4-3
D: -
J: TRBJ2-5
size: -
CDR3: CASSSGQSGVETQYF
DNA: TGCGCCAGCAGCTCCGGACAGAGCGGGGTGGAGACCCAGTACTTC

V: TRBV11-2
D: TRBD1
J: TRBJ2-7
size: -
CDR3: CASSWEQGLAEQYF
DNA: TGTGCCAGCAGCTGGGAACAGGGGCTTGCCGAGCAGTACTTC

V: TRBV28
D: -
J: TRBJ2-4
size: few
CDR3: CASSPGGRGIQYF
DNA: TGTGCCAGCAGCCCGGGGGGCCGAGGCATTCAGTACTTC

V: TRBV7-9
D: -
J: TRBJ2-6
size: -
CDR3: CASSLVKVSGANVLTF
DNA: TGTGCCAGCAGCTTAGTTAAGGTCTCTGGGGCCAACGTCCTGACTTTC

V: TRBV19
D: -
J: TRBJ1-1
size: -
CDR3: CASSPGLGVTEAFF
DNA: TGTGCCAGTAGCCCCGGGTTGGGGGTTACTGAAGCTTTCTTT

V: TRBV20-1
D: -
J: TRBJ1-1
size: few
CDR3: CSARDPGRLRNTEAFF
DNA: TGCAGTGCTAGAGATCCTGGCCGGCTCAGGAACACTGAAGCTTTCTTT

V: TRBV11-3
D: -
J: TRBJ2-1
size: many
CDR3: CASSFIPEGEQFF
DNA: TGTGCCAGCAGCTTTATCCCCGAAGGTGAGCAGTTCTTC

V: TRBV4-1
D: TRBD1
J: TRBJ1-2
size: many
CDR3: CASSQAHIQGAHGYTF
DNA: TGCGCCAGCAGCCAAGCCCATATACAGGGGGCGCACGGCTACACCTTC

V: TRBV4-3
D: TRBD1
J: TRBJ2-5
size: -
CDR3: CANSPDRGPGETQYF
DNA: TGCGCCAACAGCCCCGACAGGGGGCCAGGGGAGACCCAGTACTTC

V: TRBV7-2
D: -
J: TRBJ1-5
size: -
CDR3: CASSPDGIQPQHF
DNA: TGTGCCAGCAGCCCGGACGGCATACAGCCCCAGCATTTT

V: TRBV12-3/TRBV12-4
D: -
J: TRBJ2-5
size: -
CDR3: CASSFSQAETQYF
DNA: TGTGCCAGCAGTTTTAGCCAGGCGGAGACCCAGTACTTC

V: TRBV7-9
D: TRBD2
J: TRBJ2-1
size: -
CDR3: CASTGGVYNEQFF
DNA: TGTGCCAGTACCGGGGGGGTCTACAATGAGCAGTTCTTC

V: TRBV7-2
D: TRBD2
J: TRBJ2-1
size: -
CDR3: CASSLGTRPGGQFF
DNA: TGTGCCAGCAGCTTAGGGACTAGGCCGGGTGGGCAGTTCTTC

V: TRBV4-3
D: -
J: TRBJ2-2
size: -
CDR3: CASSQGFSGRDTGELFF
DNA: TGCGCCAGCAGCCAAGGGTTCTCGGGGCGGGACACCGGGGAGCTGTTTTTT

V: TRBV20-1
D: -
J: TRBJ1-1
size: few
CDR3: CSARQNTEAFF
DNA: TGCAGTGCTAGACAGAACACTGAAGCTTTCTTT

V: TRBV7-3
D: TRBD2
J: TRBJ2-1
size: -
CDR3: CASSLGTSGGTEGKFF
DNA: TGTGCCAGCAGCTTAGGGACTAGCGGGGGTACCGAGGGAAAGTTCTTC

V: TRBV12-3/TRBV12-4
D: -
J: TRBJ2-1
size: -
CDR3: CASSLPGDEQFF
DNA: TGTGCCAGCAGTTTACCAGGGGATGAGCAGTTCTTC

V: TRBV7-2
D: -
J: TRBJ2-1
size: -
CDR3: CASSLVWGEENEQFF
DNA: TGTGCCAGCAGCTTAGTGTGGGGGGAGGAGAATGAGCAGTTCTTC

V: TRBV6-2/TRBV6-3
D: TRBD1
J: TRBJ2-1
size: -
CDR3: CASSVPGQGSNEQFF
DNA: TGTGCCAGCAGCGTTCCGGGACAGGGGTCGAATGAGCAGTTCTTC

V: TRBV20-1
D: -
J: TRBJ1-5
size: many
CDR3: CSARDLDPGRNQPQHF
DNA: TGCAGTGCTAGAGATCTGGACCCCGGGAGAAATCAGCCCCAGCATTTT

V: TRBV7-2
D: TRBD1
J: TRBJ2-1
size: few
CDR3: CASSLPRDRIDNEQFF
DNA: TGTGCCAGCAGCTTACCCCGGGACAGGATAGACAATGAGCAGTTCTTC

V: TRBV6-4
D: -
J: TRBJ1-1
size: -
CDR3: CASSPDSYTEAFF
DNA: TGTGCCAGCAGCCCGGACAGCTACACTGAAGCTTTCTTT

V: TRBV19
D: TRBD1
J: TRBJ2-1
size: -
CDR3: CASSSYGTDYNEQFF
DNA: TGTGCCAGTAGCTCGTACGGGACAGACTACAATGAGCAGTTCTTC

V: TRBV5-1
D: -
J: TRBJ2-1
size: -
CDR3: CASSLGAPEGDEQFF
DNA: TGCGCCAGCAGCTTGGGGGCACCCGAGGGGGATGAGCAGTTCTTC

V: TRBV20-1
D: -
J: TRBJ1-3
size: -
CDR3: CSANSPSGNTIYF
DNA: TGCAGTGCTAACAGCCCCTCTGGAAACACCATATATTTT

V: TRBV7-3
D: TRBD2
J: TRBJ2-2
size: -
CDR3: CASSFSGGHTGELFF
DNA: TGTGCCAGCAGTTTTAGCGGGGGACACACCGGGGAGCTGTTTTTT

V: TRBV20-1
D: -
J: TRBJ2-7
size: -
CDR3: CSARDGRGAYEQYF
DNA: TGCAGTGCTAGAGATGGGCGGGGCGCCTACGAGCAGTACTTC

V: TRBV4-3
D: -
J: TRBJ1-1
size: few
CDR3: CASSQDTVTEAFF
DNA: TGCGCCAGCAGCCAAGACACAGTGACTGAAGCTTTCTTT

V: TRBV5-1
D: -
J: TRBJ2-2
size: -
CDR3: CASSFLGGTNTGELFF
DNA: TGCGCCAGCAGCTTCTTGGGCGGGACGAACACCGGGGAGCTGTTTTTT

V: TRBV5-1
D: TRBD2
J: TRBJ2-5
size: few
CDR3: CASVSRTGGETQYF
DNA: TGCGCCAGCGTTTCGAGAACGGGGGGAGAGACCCAGTACTTC

V: TRBV20-1
D: TRBD2
J: TRBJ2-3
size: -
CDR3: CSARRGAGADTQYF
DNA: TGCAGTGCTAGGCGGGGGGCCGGTGCAGATACGCAGTATTTT

V: TRBV7-2
D: -
J: TRBJ2-1
size: -
CDR3: CASSPYQINEQFF
DNA: TGTGCCAGCAGCCCCTACCAGATCAATGAGCAGTTCTTC

V: TRBV2
D: -
J: TRBJ1-6
size: few
CDR3: CASSEQGGNSPLHF
DNA: TGTGCCAGCAGTGAACAGGGAGGAAATTCACCCCTCCACTTT

V: TRBV7-2
D: -
J: TRBJ2-5
size: -
CDR3: CASSFGRGIQETQYF
DNA: TGTGCCAGCAGCTTTGGGCGGGGAATCCAAGAGACCCAGTACTTC

V: TRBV5-1
D: -
J: TRBJ2-2
size: many
CDR3: CASSSGPPPQRTGELFF
DNA: TGCGCCAGCAGCTCGGGCCCCCCCCCTCAGCGGACCGGGGAGCTGTTTTTT

V: TRBV12-3/TRBV12-4
D: TRBD1
J: TRBJ2-2
size: many
CDR3: CASRETGTGFPGELFF
DNA: TGTGCCAGCAGAGAGACCGGGACAGGATTCCCCGGGGAGCTGTTTTTT

V: TRBV4-1
D: TRBD1
J: TRBJ1-2
size: -
CDR3: CASSRGTGENYGYTF
DNA: TGCGCCAGCAGCCGAGGGACAGGGGAGAACTATGGCTACACCTTC

V: TRBV7-9
D: TRBD1
J: TRBJ2-2
size: many
CDR3: CASSAGQGAPTGELFF
DNA: TGTGCCAGCAGCGCCGGACAGGGGGCGCCCACCGGGGAGCTGTTTTTT

V: TRBV20-1
D: -
J: TRBJ2-3
size: few
CDR3: CSARDPLTDTQYF
DNA: TGCAGTGCTAGGGACCCGTTGACAGATACGCAGTATTTT

V: TRBV28
D: TRBD1
J: TRBJ2-3
size: -
CDR3: CASLQGVSDTQYF
DNA: TGTGCCAGCCTACAGGGGGTGTCAGATACGCAGTATTTT

V: TRBV10-3
D: -
J: TRBJ1-5
size: many
CDR3: CAISESRDQPQHF
DNA: TGTGCCATCAGTGAGTCGAGGGATCAGCCCCAGCATTTT

V: TRBV20-1
D: -
J: TRBJ1-6
size: -
CDR3: CSVQGAHNSPLHF
DNA: TGCAGCGTACAGGGAGCTCATAATTCACCCCTCCACTTT

V: TRBV12-3/TRBV12-4
D: -
J: TRBJ2-3
size: -
CDR3: CASRSGLGTDTQYF
DNA: TGTGCCAGCAGATCAGGGCTGGGCACAGATACGCAGTATTTT

V: TRBV12-3/TRBV12-4
D: TRBD1
J: TRBJ1-3
size: -
CDR3: CASSTTGTSGNTIYF
DNA: TGTGCCAGCAGTACGACAGGGACCTCTGGAAACACCATATATTTT

V: TRBV5-1
D: TRBD1
J: TRBJ2-7
size: few
CDR3: CASSLNPGQGRNEQYF
DNA: TGCGCCAGCAGCTTGAACCCGGGACAGGGGCGGAACGAGCAGTACTTC

V: TRBV6-2/TRBV6-3
D: -
J: TRBJ2-1
size: -
CDR3: CASRGAEGHNEQFF
DNA: TGTGCCAGCAGGGGGGCCGAGGGCCACAATGAGCAGTTCTTC

V: TRBV5-6
D: -
J: TRBJ2-5
size: few
CDR3: CASSFQREETQYF
DNA: TGTGCCAGCAGCTTTCAAAGGGAAGAGACCCAGTACTTC

V: TRBV20-1
D: -
J: TRBJ1-2
size: few
CDR3: CSAGPRRSSWGYTF
DNA: TGCAGTGCGGGGCCTAGGAGATCCTCGTGGGGCTACACCTTC

V: TRBV5-1
D: -
J: TRBJ2-5
size: few
CDR3: CASSVAALRTQYF
DNA: TGCGCCAGCAGCGTAGCGGCCCTGCGGACCCAGTACTTC

V: TRBV7-2
D: -
J: TRBJ1-1
size: -
CDR3: CASSLLRFTEAFF
DNA: TGTGCCAGCAGCTTACTCAGGTTCACTGAAGCTTTCTTT

V: TRBV20-1
D: -
J: TRBJ2-3
size: many
CDR3: CSASGEYYGTDTQYF
DNA: TGCAGTGCTAGCGGGGAGTATTACGGGACAGATACGCAGTATTTT